The rows below give T cell receptor beta chains drawn from one sample of a study of breast tumors, draining lymph nodes, adjacent tissues. TCRdb processed the multiplex PCR reads anew with MiXCR; each CDR3 protein has one entry. The profile shows 200,000 to 300,000 distinct CDR3 sequences, more than 30% of them singletons. The material sequenced was axillary lymph node tissue. The receptor source for this set is a female donor with breast cancer. Some clones in this sample may be carry-over from other donors' samples. Both conserved end residues are trimmed from each CDR3. The order of the fields is CDR3 protein, J gene, V gene.

CDR3: SARRPAGHQPQH; J: TRBJ1-5; V: TRBV20-1
CDR3: ASSLARGQSGNTIY; J: TRBJ1-3; V: TRBV7-6
CDR3: ASSLGEHEQY; J: TRBJ2-7; V: TRBV7-2
CDR3: AIKTRPLDTQY; J: TRBJ2-3; V: TRBV10-3
CDR3: ATAEAGGPGQIYEQY; J: TRBJ2-7; V: TRBV7-8
CDR3: AFSRDVGELF; J: TRBJ2-2; V: TRBV30
CDR3: ASSPGGRGLKETQY; J: TRBJ2-5; V: TRBV25-1
CDR3: ASSQDRQLRAF; J: TRBJ1-1; V: TRBV4-1
CDR3: ASSYSRSGNTIY; J: TRBJ1-3; V: TRBV6-5
CDR3: ASSEDMIGEQF; J: TRBJ2-1; V: TRBV10-2
CDR3: ASSLQGYTGELF; J: TRBJ2-2; V: TRBV12-3/TRBV12-4
CDR3: SAAGTYTQY; J: TRBJ2-3; V: TRBV20-1
CDR3: ASSAGQGAYNEQF; J: TRBJ2-1; V: TRBV6-5
CDR3: ASSLNGGNQPQH; J: TRBJ1-5; V: TRBV7-3
CDR3: ASTPRLDPKETQY; J: TRBJ2-5; V: TRBV9
CDR3: ASSLAVGANTEAF; J: TRBJ1-1; V: TRBV7-2
CDR3: ASRTGIYNEQF; J: TRBJ2-1; V: TRBV19
CDR3: ASSPGPGAEQY; J: TRBJ2-7; V: TRBV18
CDR3: ASSLDREVYEQY; J: TRBJ2-7; V: TRBV5-1
CDR3: ASSAIGTSGSTDTQY; J: TRBJ2-3; V: TRBV6-5